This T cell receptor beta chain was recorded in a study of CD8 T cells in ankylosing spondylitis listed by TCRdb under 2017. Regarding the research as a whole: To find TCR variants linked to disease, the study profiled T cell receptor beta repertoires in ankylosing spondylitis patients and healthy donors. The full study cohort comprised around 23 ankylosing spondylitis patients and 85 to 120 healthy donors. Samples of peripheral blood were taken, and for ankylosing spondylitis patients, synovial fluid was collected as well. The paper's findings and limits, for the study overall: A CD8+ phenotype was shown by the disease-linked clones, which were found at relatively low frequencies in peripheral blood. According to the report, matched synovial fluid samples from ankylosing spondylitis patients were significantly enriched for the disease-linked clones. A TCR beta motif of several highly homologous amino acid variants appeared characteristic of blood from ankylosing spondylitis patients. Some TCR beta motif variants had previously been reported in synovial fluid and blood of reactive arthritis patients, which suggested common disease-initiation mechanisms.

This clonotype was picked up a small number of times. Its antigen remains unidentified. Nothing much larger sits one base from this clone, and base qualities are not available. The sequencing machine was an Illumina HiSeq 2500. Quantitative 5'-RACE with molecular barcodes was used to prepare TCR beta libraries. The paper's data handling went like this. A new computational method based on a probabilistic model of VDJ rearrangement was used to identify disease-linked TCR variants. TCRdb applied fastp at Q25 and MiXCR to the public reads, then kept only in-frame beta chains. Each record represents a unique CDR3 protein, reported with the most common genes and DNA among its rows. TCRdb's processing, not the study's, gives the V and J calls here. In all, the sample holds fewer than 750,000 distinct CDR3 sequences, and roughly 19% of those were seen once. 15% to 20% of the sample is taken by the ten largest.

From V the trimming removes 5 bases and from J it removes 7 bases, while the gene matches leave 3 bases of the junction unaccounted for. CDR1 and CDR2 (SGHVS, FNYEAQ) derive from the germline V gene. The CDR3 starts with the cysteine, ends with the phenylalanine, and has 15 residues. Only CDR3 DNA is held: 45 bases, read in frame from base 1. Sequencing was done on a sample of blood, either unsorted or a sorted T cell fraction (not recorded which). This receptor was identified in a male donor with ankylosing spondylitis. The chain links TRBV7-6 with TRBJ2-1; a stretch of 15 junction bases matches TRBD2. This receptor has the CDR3 CASSMGLAGGNEQFF. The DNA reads TGTGCCAGCAGCATGGGACTAGCGGGAGGAAATGAGCAGTTCTTC.